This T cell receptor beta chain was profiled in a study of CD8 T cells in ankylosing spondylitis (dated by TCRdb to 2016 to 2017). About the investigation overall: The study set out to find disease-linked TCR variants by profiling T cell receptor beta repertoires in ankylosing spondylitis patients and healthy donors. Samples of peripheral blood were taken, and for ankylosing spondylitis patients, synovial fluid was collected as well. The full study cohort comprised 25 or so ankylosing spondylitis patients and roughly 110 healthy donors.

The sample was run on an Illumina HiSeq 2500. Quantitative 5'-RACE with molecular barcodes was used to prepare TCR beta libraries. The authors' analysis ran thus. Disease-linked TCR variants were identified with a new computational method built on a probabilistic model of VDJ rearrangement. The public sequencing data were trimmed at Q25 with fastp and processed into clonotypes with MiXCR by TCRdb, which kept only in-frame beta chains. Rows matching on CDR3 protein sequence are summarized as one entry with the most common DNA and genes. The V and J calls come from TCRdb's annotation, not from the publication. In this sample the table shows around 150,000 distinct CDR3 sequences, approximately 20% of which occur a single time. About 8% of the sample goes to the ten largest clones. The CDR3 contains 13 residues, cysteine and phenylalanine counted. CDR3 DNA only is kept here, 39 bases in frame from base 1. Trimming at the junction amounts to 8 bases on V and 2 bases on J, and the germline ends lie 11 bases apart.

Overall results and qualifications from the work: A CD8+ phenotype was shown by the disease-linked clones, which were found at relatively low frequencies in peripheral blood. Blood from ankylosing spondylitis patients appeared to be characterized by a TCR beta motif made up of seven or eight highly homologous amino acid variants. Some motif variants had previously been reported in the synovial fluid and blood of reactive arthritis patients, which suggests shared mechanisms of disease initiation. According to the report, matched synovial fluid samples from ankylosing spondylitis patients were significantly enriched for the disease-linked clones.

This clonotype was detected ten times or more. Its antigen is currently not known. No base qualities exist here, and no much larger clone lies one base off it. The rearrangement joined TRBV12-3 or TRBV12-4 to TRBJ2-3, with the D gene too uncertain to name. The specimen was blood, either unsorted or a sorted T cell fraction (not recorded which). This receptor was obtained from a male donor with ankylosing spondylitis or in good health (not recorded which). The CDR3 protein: CASPQPNTDTQYF. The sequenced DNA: TGTGCCAGCCCCCAACCCAACACAGATACGCAGTATTTT.